This T cell receptor (beta chain) was found in a study of beta chain features in type 1 diabetes. Study-level findings and limits: Within each of all four CD4+ subsets, Type 1 diabetes patients had TCRB CDR3s that were moderately but significantly shorter. Reduced insertions and increased deletions marked VDJ junctions in type 1 diabetes patients. Over-representation of high TCR-expressing cells was a possible consequence of cDNA sequencing. Within the patient group, naive, central memory and Treg TCRB repertoires appeared more similar to each other than within healthy donors.

This CDR3 contains 14 residues. The germline V gene has CDR1 MGHDK and CDR2 SYGVNS. Unmatched junction bases numbered 8, after V lost 4 bases and J lost 7 bases. In this sample, this clone turned up a few times. The antigen remains unidentified. Reverse transcribing all isolated RNA meant expressed TCRB transcripts were sequenced. Assay: immunoSEQ multiplex PCR; the TCRdb copy retains only in-frame clones and omits some. This sample carries 350,000 to 450,000 clones, over 10% of them seen once, and the ten largest clones take 0.0095% to 0.012%. The TCR sequence derives from a young woman with type 1 diabetes. The chain carries TRBV25-1 and TRBJ1-1, with 8 bases that match TRBD1. Sequenced: naive CD4+ T cells from blood. The CDR3 nucleotides read TGTGCCAGCAGTGGTGACAGGGGCCCTAGTGAAGCTTTCTTT. This codes for CASSGDRGPSEAFF.